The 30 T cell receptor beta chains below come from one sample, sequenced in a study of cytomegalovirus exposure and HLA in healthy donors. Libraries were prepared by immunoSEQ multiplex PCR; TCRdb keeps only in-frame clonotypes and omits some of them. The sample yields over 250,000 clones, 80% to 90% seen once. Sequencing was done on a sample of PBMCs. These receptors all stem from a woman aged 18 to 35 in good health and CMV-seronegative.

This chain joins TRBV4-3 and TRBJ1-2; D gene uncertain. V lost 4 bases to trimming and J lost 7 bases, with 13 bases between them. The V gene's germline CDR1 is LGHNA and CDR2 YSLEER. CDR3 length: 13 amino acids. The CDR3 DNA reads TGCGCCAGCAGCCTTGGGGAGGTCGGTGGCTACACCTTC. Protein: CASSLGEVGGYTF.

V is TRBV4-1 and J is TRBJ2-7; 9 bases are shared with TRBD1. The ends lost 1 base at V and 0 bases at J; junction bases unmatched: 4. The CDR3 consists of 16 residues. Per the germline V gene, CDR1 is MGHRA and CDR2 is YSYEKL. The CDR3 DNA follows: TGCGCCAGCAGCCAAGTGGGGACAGGGAGCTCCTACGAGCAGTACTTC. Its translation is CASSQVGTGSSYEQYF.

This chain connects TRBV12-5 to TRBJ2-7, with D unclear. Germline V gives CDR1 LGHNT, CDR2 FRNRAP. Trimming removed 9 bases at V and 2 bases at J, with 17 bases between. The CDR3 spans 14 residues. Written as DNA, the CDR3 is TGTGCTAGCCGCACCGGGTTTCAACCCTACGAGCAGTACTTC. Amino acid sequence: CASRTGFQPYEQYF.

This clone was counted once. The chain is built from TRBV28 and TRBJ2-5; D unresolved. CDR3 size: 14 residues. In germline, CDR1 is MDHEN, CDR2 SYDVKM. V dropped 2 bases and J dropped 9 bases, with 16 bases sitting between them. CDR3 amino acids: CASSLGMANRAQYF. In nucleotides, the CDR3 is TGTGCCAGCAGTTTAGGTATGGCCAACCGGGCCCAGTACTTC.

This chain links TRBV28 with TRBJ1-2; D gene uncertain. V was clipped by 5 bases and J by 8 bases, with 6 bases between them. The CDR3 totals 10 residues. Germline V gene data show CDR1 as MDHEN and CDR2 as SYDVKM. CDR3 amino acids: CASSAEGYTF. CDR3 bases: TGTGCCAGCAGTGCCGAGGGCTACACCTTC.

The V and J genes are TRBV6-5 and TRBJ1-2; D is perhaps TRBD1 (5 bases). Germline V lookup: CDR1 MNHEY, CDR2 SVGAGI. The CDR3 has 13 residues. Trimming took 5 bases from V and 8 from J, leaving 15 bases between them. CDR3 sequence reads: CASSPSGREGYTF. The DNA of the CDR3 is TGTGCCAGCAGTCCCTCAGGGAGGGAAGGCTACACCTTC.

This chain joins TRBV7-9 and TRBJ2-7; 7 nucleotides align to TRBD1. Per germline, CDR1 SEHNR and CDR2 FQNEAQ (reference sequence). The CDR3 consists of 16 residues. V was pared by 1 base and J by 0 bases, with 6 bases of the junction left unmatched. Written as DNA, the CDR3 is TGTGCCAGCAGCTTAGGCTCCGGGACAGACTCCTACGAGCAGTACTTC. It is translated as CASSLGSGTDSYEQYF.

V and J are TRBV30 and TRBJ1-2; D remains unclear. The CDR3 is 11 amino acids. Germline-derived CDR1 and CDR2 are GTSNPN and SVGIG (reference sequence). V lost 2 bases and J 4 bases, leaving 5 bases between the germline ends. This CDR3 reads CAWSIGYGYTF. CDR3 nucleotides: TGTGCCTGGAGTATCGGCTATGGCTACACCTTC.

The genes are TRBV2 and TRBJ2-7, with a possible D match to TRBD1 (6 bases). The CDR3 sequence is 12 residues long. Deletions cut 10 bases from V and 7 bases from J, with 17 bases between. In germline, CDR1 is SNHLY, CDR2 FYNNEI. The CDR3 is CATQGNKKEQYF. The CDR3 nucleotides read TGTGCCACCCAGGGGAACAAAAAGGAGCAGTACTTC.

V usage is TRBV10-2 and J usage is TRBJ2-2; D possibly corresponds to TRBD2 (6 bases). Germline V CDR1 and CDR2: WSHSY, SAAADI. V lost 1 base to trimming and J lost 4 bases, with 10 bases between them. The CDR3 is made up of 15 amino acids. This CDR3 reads CASSEWRGFTGELFF. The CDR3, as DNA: TGCGCCAGCAGTGAGTGGCGGGGATTCACCGGGGAGCTGTTTTTT.

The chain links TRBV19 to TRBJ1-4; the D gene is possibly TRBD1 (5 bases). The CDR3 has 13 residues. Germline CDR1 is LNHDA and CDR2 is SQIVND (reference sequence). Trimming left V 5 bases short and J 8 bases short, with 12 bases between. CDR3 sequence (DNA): TGTGCCAGTAGTCTCCCAGGGAAGGAAAAACTGTTTTTT. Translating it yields CASSLPGKEKLFF.

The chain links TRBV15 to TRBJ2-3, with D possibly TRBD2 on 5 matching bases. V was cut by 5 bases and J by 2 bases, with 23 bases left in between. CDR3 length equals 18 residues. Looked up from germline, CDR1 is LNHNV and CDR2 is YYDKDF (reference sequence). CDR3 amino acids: CATSERPRAIPSTDTQYF. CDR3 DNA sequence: TGTGCCACCAGCGAGAGGCCGCGGGCTATCCCATCCACAGATACGCAGTATTTT.

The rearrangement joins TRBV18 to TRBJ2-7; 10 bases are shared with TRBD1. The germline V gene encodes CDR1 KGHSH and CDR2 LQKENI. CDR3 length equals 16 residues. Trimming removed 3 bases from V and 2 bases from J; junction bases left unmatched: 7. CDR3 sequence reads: CASSPPGTGAAYEQYF. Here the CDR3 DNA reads TGTGCCAGCTCACCGCCAGGGACAGGGGCGGCCTACGAGCAGTACTTC.

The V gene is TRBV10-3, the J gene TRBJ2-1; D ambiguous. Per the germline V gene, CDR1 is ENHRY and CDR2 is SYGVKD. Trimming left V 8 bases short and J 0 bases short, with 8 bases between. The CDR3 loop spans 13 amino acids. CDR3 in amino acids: CAIALSSYNEQFF. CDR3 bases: TGTGCCATCGCTCTAAGCTCCTACAATGAGCAGTTCTTC.

CDR3 coding DNA: TGTGCCAGCAGTCCCCGGGACAGGGGTGACGAGCAGTACTTC. It codes for CASSPRDRGDEQYF. The J gene is TRBJ2-7, the V gene TRBV28; 10 nucleotides match TRBD1. CDR3 length: 14 residues. Trimming at V came to 5 bases and at J to 5 bases, leaving 6 bases not matched to a gene. Germline-derived CDR1 and CDR2 are MDHEN and SYDVKM.

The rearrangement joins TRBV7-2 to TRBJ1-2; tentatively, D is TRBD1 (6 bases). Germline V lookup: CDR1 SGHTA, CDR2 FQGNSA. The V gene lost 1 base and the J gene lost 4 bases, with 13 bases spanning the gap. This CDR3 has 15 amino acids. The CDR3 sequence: CASSLGTEFFYGYTF. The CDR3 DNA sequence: TGTGCCAGCAGCTTAGGGACAGAATTCTTCTATGGCTACACCTTC.

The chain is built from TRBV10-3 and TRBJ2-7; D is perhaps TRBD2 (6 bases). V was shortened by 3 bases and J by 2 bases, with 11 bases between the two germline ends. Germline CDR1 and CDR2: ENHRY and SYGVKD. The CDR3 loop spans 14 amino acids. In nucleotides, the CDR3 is TGTGCCATCAGTGAAAGTGGACTAACCTACGAGCAGTACTTC. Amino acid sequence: CAISESGLTYEQYF.

The CDR3 reads CASSFGAGDGYTF. In DNA, the CDR3 is TGTGCCAGCAGCTTCGGGGCGGGAGATGGCTACACCTTC. The chain carries TRBV5-4 and TRBJ1-2; D may be TRBD1 (5 bases). The germline V gene has CDR1 SGHNT and CDR2 YYREEE (reference sequence). The CDR3 length is 13 residues. V was clipped by 2 bases and J by 6 bases, with 11 bases between them.

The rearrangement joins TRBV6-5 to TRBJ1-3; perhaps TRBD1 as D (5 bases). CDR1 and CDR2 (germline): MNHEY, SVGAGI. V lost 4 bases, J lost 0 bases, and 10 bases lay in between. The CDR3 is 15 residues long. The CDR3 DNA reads TGTGCCAGCAGTTCGACAGCCACCTCTGGAAACACCATATATTTT. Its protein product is CASSSTATSGNTIYF.

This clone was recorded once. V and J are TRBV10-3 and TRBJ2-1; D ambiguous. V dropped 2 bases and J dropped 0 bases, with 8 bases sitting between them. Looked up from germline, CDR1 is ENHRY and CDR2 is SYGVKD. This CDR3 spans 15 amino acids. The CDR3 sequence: CAISEGATSYNEQFF. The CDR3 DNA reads TGTGCCATCAGTGAGGGAGCGACCTCCTACAATGAGCAGTTCTTC.

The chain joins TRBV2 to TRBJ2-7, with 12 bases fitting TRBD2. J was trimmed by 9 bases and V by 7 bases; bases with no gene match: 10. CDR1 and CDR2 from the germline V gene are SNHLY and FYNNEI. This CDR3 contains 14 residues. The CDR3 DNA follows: TGTGCCAGCACCGCGGAACTAGCGGGAGGAAGGCAGTACTTC. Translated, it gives CASTAELAGGRQYF. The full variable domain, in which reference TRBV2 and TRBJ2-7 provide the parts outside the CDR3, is EPEVTQTPSHQVTQMGQEVILRCVPISNHLYFYWYRQILGQKVEFLVSFYNNEISEKSEIFDDQFSVERPDGSNFTLKIRSTKLEDSAMYFCASTAELAGGRQYFGPGTRLTVT.

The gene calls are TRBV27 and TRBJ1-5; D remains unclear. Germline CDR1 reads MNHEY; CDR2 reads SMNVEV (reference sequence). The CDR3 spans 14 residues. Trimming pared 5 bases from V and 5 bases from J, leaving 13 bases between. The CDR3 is CASSPGVVDQPQHF. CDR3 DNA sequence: TGTGCCAGCAGTCCCGGGGTGGTAGATCAGCCCCAGCATTTT.

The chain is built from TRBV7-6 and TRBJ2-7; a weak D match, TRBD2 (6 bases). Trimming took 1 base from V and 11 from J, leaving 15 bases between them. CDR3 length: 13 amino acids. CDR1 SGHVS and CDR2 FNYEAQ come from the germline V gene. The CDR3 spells CASSLERGGGEYF. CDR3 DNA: TGTGCCAGCAGCTTAGAGAGAGGAGGAGGGGAGTACTTC.

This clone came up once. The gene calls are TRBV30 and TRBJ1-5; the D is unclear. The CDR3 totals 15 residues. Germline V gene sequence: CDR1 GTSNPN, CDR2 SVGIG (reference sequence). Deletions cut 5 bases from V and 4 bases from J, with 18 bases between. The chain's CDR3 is CAWSSISGRNQPQHF. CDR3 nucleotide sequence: TGTGCCTGGTCATCTATAAGTGGGCGAAATCAGCCCCAGCATTTT.

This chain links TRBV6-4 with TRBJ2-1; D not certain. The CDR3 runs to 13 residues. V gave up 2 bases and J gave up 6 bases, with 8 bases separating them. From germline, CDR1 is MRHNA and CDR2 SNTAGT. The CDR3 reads CASSDARGNEQFF. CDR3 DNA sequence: TGTGCCAGCAGTGACGCTAGAGGCAATGAGCAGTTCTTC.

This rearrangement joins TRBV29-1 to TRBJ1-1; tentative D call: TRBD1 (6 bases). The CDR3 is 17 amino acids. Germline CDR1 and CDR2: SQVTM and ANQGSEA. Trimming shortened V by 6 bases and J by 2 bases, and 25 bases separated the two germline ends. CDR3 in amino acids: CSVKKQRGAGSNTEAFF. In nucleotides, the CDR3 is TGCAGCGTAAAAAAACAGCGGGGGGCTGGATCCAACACTGAAGCTTTCTTT.

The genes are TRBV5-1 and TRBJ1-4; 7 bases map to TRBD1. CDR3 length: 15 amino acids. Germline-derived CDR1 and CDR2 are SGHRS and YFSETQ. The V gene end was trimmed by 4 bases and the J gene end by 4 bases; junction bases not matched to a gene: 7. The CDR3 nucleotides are TGCGCCAGCAGCGGAGGGGGCTCTAATAATGAAAAACTGTTTTTT. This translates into CASSGGGSNNEKLFF.

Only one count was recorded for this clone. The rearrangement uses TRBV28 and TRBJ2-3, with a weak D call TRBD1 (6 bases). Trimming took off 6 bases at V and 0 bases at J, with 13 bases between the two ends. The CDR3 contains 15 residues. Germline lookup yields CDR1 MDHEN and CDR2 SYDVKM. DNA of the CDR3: TGTGCCAGCAGACCTCGGGACAAAAGCACAGATACGCAGTATTTT. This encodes CASRPRDKSTDTQYF.

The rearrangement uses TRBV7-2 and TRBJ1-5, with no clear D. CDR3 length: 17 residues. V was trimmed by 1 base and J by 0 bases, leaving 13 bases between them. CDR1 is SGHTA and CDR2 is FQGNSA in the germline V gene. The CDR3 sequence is CASSLVGRLDSNQPQHF. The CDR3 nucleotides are TGTGCCAGCAGCTTAGTAGGCAGACTGGATAGCAATCAGCCCCAGCATTTT.

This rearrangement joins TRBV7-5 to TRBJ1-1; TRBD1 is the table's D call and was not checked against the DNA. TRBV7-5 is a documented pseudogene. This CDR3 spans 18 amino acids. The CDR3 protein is CARSLGRVQGLVDTEAFF. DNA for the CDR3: TGTGCCAGAAGCTTAGGTCGTGTGCAGGGGTTAGTAGACACTGAAGCTTTCTTT.